This T cell receptor (beta chain) comes out of a study of monozygotic twins with inflammatory bowel disease. Template switching appended UMIs that held a 6-nucleotide sample barcode. Reprocessing the 5' RACE reads, TCRdb reports a single entry for every CDR3 protein and omits DNA. This sample contains 300,000 to 400,000 distinct CDR3 sequences. For this clonotype: Its specificity is not known.

Study-wide results and caveats: Healthy co-twins exceeded IBD patients in TCRbeta diversity as measured by inverse Simpson. In these data, no single strong IBD-associated signal or clonotype received support.

This CDR3 contains 18 residues. Germline V gene lookup returns CDR1 MNHEY and CDR2 SVGAGI. The authors isolated total RNA from whole blood without sorting T cells. This chain uses TRBV6-5 with TRBJ2-7; the TCRdb D gene call, TRBD2, has no DNA to confirm it. The TCR sequence derives from a human donor with ulcerative colitis or Crohn's disease, or a healthy co-twin of an affected twin (not recorded which). Source material: blood. CDR3 sequence reads: CASSYGWSSGGNSYEQYF.